What follows is one T cell receptor (beta chain) and its context. This sample is part of a study of blood T cell repertoires in COVID-19. Study summary: Material from acute and convalescent COVID-19 was sourced from the United States, Italy and Spain. PBMCs, B-cell-depleted T cells, or T cells provided the cDNA or gDNA that made up the material.

Per the original methods: Scientists estimated how many nucleated cells there were by amplifying reference gene primers. Method: immunoSEQ multiplex PCR; TCRdb's copy keeps in-frame clones and lacks some. V and J calls and clone size come straight from that table; D and trimming were deduced from the DNA. The table records about 130,000 clones, 70% to 80% of them present only once. V dropped 2 bases and J dropped 2 bases, with 16 bases sitting between them. The CDR3 is 16 residues long. CDR1 is SGHTA and CDR2 is FQGNSA in the germline V gene. Patients of the Seattle cohort, enrolled during active infection, were followed longitudinally.

J is TRBJ2-7 and V is TRBV7-2; D might be TRBD2 (6 bases). The specimen sequenced was peripheral blood. This clonotype was sampled from a woman between 65 and 79 years old with COVID-19, enrolled during active disease. The CDR3 reads CASSLTTDRGAYEQYF. The CDR3 DNA reads as TGTGCCAGCAGCTTAACGACGGATCGCGGGGCCTACGAGCAGTACTTC.